This T cell receptor (beta chain) is drawn from a study of blood T cell repertoires in COVID-19. In the study overall: Samples came from the United States, Italy and Spain, spanning acute and convalescent COVID-19. PBMCs, B-cell-depleted T cells, or T cells were the source of the cDNA or gDNA that made up the material.

Trimming cost V 0 bases and J 3 bases; bases outside gene matches: 5. Per the germline V gene, CDR1 is MNHEY and CDR2 is SVGAGI. The CDR3 length is 15 residues. In the source study's methods: Estimated nucleated cell counts came from reference gene primer amplification. TCRdb's copy holds only in-frame clones and misses some; the assay was immunoSEQ multiplex PCR. V and J calls and clone size are as listed in that table; D and trimming were resolved from the DNA. The sample holds 280,000 or so clones, around four fifths seen once. Sequencing was carried out using peripheral blood. This clonotype was sampled from a woman aged 45-59 years who had recovered from COVID-19. The chain carries TRBV6-5 and TRBJ2-7, with 7 positions matching TRBD2. The CDR3 sequence: CASSYSGGVGYEQYF. The CDR3 DNA reads TGTGCCAGCAGTTACTCGGGGGGGGTAGGCTACGAGCAGTACTTC.